The entry below gives a single T cell receptor beta chain sequence along with its context. The data were obtained in a study of glioma-infiltrating T cells after dendritic cell vaccination. V shed 3 bases and J shed 1 base, with 3 bases lying between them. The CDR3 sequence is 11 residues long. The V gene's germline CDR1 is DFQATT and CDR2 SNEGSKA (reference sequence). Sample time point: after dendritic cell vaccination, including at tumor progression/relapse. The assay was immunoSEQ multiplex PCR, and TCRdb's table has in-frame clones only and misses some. Of tens of thousands of clones listed, roughly four fifths are singletons.

The chain links TRBV20-1 to TRBJ1-1; D is unclear. Sequences were derived from blood, sampled after dendritic cell vaccination. This sequence was found in a human donor with glioblastoma. CDR3 nucleotides: TGCAGTGCTAGCGGGAACACTGAAGCTTTCTTT. Translation: CSASGNTEAFF.